The T cell receptor (beta chain) described here comes from a study of blood T cell repertoires in COVID-19. Sequencing used immunoSEQ multiplex PCR; TCRdb keeps in-frame clones, though not all of them. The table records around 270,000 clones, about 85% of them present only once. CDR3 length equals 11 residues. The germline V and J ends were trimmed by 2 bases and 8 bases, with 3 bases remaining between them. Germline lookup yields CDR1 MNHEY and CDR2 SVGEGT. Sequencing was carried out using peripheral blood. The rearrangement links TRBV6-2 or TRBV6-3 to TRBJ1-4; D unresolved. The sequence was obtained from a human donor with COVID-19, enrolled during active disease. The donor label of this sample is uncertain. The CDR3 region has the DNA TGTGCCAGCAGTTACGGCGAAAAACTGTTTTTT. It codes for CASSYGEKLFF.